Presented here are 19 T cell receptor beta chains from one specimen sequenced in a study of T-cell memory formation after mild COVID-19. TCRdb re-called the 5' RACE reads with MiXCR, one entry per CDR3 protein. Seen here are roughly 350,000 distinct CDR3 sequences, around a fifth observed once, and the top ten hold under 15%. The source material was PBMCs or a T cell subset sorted from them (not recorded which). The receptors were gathered from an adult woman who had mild COVID-19 (a few samples of this study predate the infection). Cell type and time point are not known.

The rearrangement uses TRBV4-1 and TRBJ1-1; 8 bases are a match to TRBD1. CDR1 and CDR2 (germline): MGHRA, YSYEKL. V dropped 4 bases and J dropped 4; count of bases not matched to a gene: 8. The CDR3 extends over 15 amino acids. Here the CDR3 reads CASSPQQGGSTEAFF. CDR3 in DNA: TGCGCCAGCAGCCCTCAACAGGGGGGAAGCACTGAAGCTTTCTTT.

This clonotype was seen once. The rearrangement uses TRBV6-1 and TRBJ2-2, with D unresolved. Per the germline V gene, CDR1 is MNHNS and CDR2 is SASEGT. The V end lost 3 bases, the J end lost 7 bases, and 12 bases lay between the germline ends. The CDR3 totals 14 residues. CDR3 nucleotides: TGTGCCAGCAGTGACGTTCCCGACGGCGGGGAGCTGTTTTTT. This translates into CASSDVPDGGELFF.

This clonotype was found many times. This rearrangement joins TRBV29-1 to TRBJ2-7; D is possibly TRBD2 (6 bases). The CDR3 extends over 16 amino acids. Germline V gene data show CDR1 as SQVTM and CDR2 as ANQGSEA. Trimming stripped 8 bases from V and 5 bases from J, with 28 bases between. CDR3 nucleotide sequence: TGCAGCCCCACCCGGGACTCACTAAGGGGACTCCACGAGCAGTACTTC. Translated: CSPTRDSLRGLHEQYF.

The V call is TRBV7-6, the J call TRBJ2-1; 12 nucleotides line up with TRBD2. V shed 5 bases and J 4 bases; nucleotides not matched to a gene: 9. Per the germline V gene, CDR1 is SGHVS and CDR2 is FNYEAQ. The CDR3 consists of 17 residues. CDR3 protein: CASSHTSGGPLYNEQFF. CDR3 sequence (DNA): TGTGCCAGCAGCCACACTAGCGGGGGGCCTCTATACAATGAGCAGTTCTTC.

This clonotype was detected only a few times. This chain joins TRBV4-3 and TRBJ2-2; 11 nucleotides line up with TRBD2. V lost 1 base, J lost 6 bases, and 4 bases stayed unmatched. Looked up from germline, CDR1 is LGHNA and CDR2 is YSLEER. The CDR3 has 16 residues. The CDR3 DNA reads TGCGCCAGCAGCCAAGTAGCGGGAGGGCCGGCCGGGGAGCTGTTTTTT. This translates into CASSQVAGGPAGELFF.

In its sample, this clonotype was seen a few times. The chain uses TRBV2 and TRBJ2-1, with D perhaps TRBD2 (5 bases). Between the trimmed V and J ends, which lost 9 bases and 5 bases, there was a span of 17 bases. There are 14 residues in the CDR3. Germline assignment: CDR1 SNHLY and CDR2 FYNNEI. CDR3 amino acids: CARADAGGNNEQFF. For the CDR3, the DNA is TGTGCCAGGGCGGATGCTGGAGGTAACAATGAGCAGTTCTTC.

This rearrangement joins TRBV12-3 or TRBV12-4 to TRBJ2-7, with a possible D match to TRBD1 (6 bases). The V end lost 3 bases, the J end lost 0 bases, and 12 bases lay between the germline ends. The CDR3 extends over 15 amino acids. CDR3 loop: CASSFRGASSYEQYF. In nucleotides, the CDR3 is TGTGCCAGCAGTTTCAGGGGAGCAAGCTCCTACGAGCAGTACTTC.

This clonotype turned up a few times. The chain carries TRBV7-9 and TRBJ2-1, with 8 bases lining up with TRBD2. Germline CDR1 SEHNR, CDR2 FQNEAQ (reference sequence). Trimming at V came to 10 bases and at J to 7 bases, leaving 12 bases not matched to a gene. The CDR3 contains 14 residues. The CDR3 protein is CATIAGGSGNEQFF. The CDR3 DNA reads as TGTGCCACGATCGCGGGGGGTTCGGGTAATGAGCAGTTCTTC.

The CDR3 sequence is CASSLGPYTDTQYF. The CDR3 bases are TGTGCCAGCAGCTTAGGCCCTTACACAGATACGCAGTATTTT. The rearrangement uses TRBV7-2 and TRBJ2-3; D gene unclear. The CDR3 runs to 14 residues. The V end was cut by 1 base, the J end by 2 bases, with 7 bases between. Germline CDR1 and CDR2: SGHTA and FQGNSA.

This rearrangement joins TRBV20-1 to TRBJ2-3; the match to TRBD2 covers 8 bases. The CDR3 extends over 13 amino acids. Per germline, CDR1 DFQATT and CDR2 SNEGSKA (reference sequence). Unmatched junction bases numbered 2, after V lost 6 bases and J lost 0 bases. CDR3 bases: TGCAGTGCAGAGCGGGAGAGCACAGATACGCAGTATTTT. Its translation: CSAERESTDTQYF.

This clonotype was counted a few times. V gene TRBV20-1 combines with J gene TRBJ2-5, with D possibly matching TRBD2 (5 bases). The V gene lost 5 bases and the J gene lost 0 bases, with 10 bases spanning the gap. This CDR3 comprises 13 residues. Looked up from germline, CDR1 is DFQATT and CDR2 is SNEGSKA (reference sequence). This CDR3 is CSAEERNQETQYF. As DNA, the CDR3 is TGCAGTGCTGAGGAGCGGAACCAAGAGACCCAGTACTTC.

This clonotype was recorded at least ten times. CDR3 DNA: TGCAGTGCTGCCAAGACTAGCGGGGGTTCAGATACGCAGTATTTT. Translating it yields CSAAKTSGGSDTQYF. The chain carries TRBV20-1 and TRBJ2-3, with 12 positions matching TRBD2. Germline V gene sequence: CDR1 DFQATT, CDR2 SNEGSKA (reference sequence). This CDR3 has 15 residues. V trimming: 5 bases; J trimming: 4 bases; junction bases outside the gene matches: 7.

This clonotype was seen a few times. The chain links TRBV6-5 to TRBJ2-7; D is possibly TRBD1 (5 bases). V lost 6 bases and J lost 2, with 11 bases in between. The CDR3 sequence is 13 residues long. The V gene's germline CDR1 is MNHEY and CDR2 SVGAGI. The CDR3 loop reads CASSRRQTYEQYF. CDR3 nucleotides: TGTGCCAGCAGCAGACGACAGACCTACGAGCAGTACTTC.

This chain links TRBV3-1 with TRBJ2-3, with TRBD1 as a possible D gene (6 bases). V gave up 0 bases and J gave up 2 bases, with 18 bases separating them. Germline-derived CDR1 and CDR2 are LGHDT and YNNKEL (reference sequence). This CDR3 spans 18 amino acids. The CDR3 sequence is CASSQDVPRRDNTDTQYF. CDR3 bases: TGTGCCAGCAGCCAAGATGTACCTAGACGGGACAACACAGATACGCAGTATTTT.

The V call is TRBV7-2, the J call TRBJ2-1; D is perhaps TRBD2 (5 bases). The ends were cut back, 3 bases at V and 10 bases at J, with 13 bases in the middle. The germline gives CDR1 SGHTA, CDR2 FQGNSA. The CDR3 is made up of 13 amino acids. The CDR3 sequence is CASSFDYPDEQFF. CDR3 DNA: TGTGCCAGCAGCTTTGACTACCCGGACGAGCAGTTCTTC. Based on the CDR3 plus reference TRBV7-2 and TRBJ2-1, the full variable domain is GAGVSQSPSNKVTEKGKDVELRCDPISGHTALYWYRQSLGQGLEFLIYFQGNSAPDKSGLPSDRFSAERTGGSVSTLTIQRTQQEDSAVYLCASSFDYPDEQFFGPGTRLTVL.

The gene calls are TRBV11-3 and TRBJ2-7; D is perhaps TRBD1 or TRBD2 (5 bases each). The V gene's germline CDR1 is SGHNT and CDR2 YENEEA. V lost 5 bases to trimming and J lost 4 bases, with 15 bases between them. The CDR3 spans 14 residues. CDR3 DNA: TGTGCCAGCAGCCCCGGACTGGGGGAATACGAGCAGTACTTC. Its protein product is CASSPGLGEYEQYF.

This clonotype was seen at least ten times. This rearrangement joins TRBV10-2 to TRBJ2-7; no definite D call. Between the trimmed V and J ends, which lost 5 bases and 1 base, there was a span of 3 bases. Germline CDR1 and CDR2: WSHSY and SAAADI. The CDR3 contains 11 residues. DNA for the CDR3: TGCGCCAGCAGTACATCCTACGAGCAGTACTTC. It translates to CASSTSYEQYF.

This chain connects TRBV14 to TRBJ2-1; D ambiguous. Trimming pared 2 bases from V and 5 bases from J, leaving 25 bases between. The CDR3 loop spans 19 amino acids. Germline values: CDR1 SGHDN, CDR2 FVKESK. The CDR3 DNA is TGTGCCAGCAGCCAAAGCTGGCGGATGGTACTAAAGGGCAACAATGAGCAGTTCTTC. Amino acids: CASSQSWRMVLKGNNEQFF.

The rearrangement uses TRBV21-1 and TRBJ1-5; the table's D gene call, TRBD1, was not cross checked with the DNA. TRBV21-1 constitutes a pseudogene. The CDR3 contains 19 residues. The CDR3 loop reads CASSKGSGVAYYSNQPQHF. CDR3 nucleotide sequence: TGTGCCAGCAGCAAAGGTTCAGGGGTGGCATACTATAGCAATCAGCCCCAGCATTTT.